This TCR beta chain was captured in a study of blood T cell repertoires in COVID-19. Background on the study: Acute-phase and convalescent COVID-19 samples originated in the United States, Italy and Spain. T cells, B-cell-depleted T cells, or PBMCs provided the cDNA or gDNA that served as material.

This CDR3 comprises 16 residues. Germline V gives CDR1 LGHNA, CDR2 YSLEER. The V and J ends lost 0 bases and 0 bases respectively, with 10 bases between them. Original processing notes: Reference gene primer amplification gave nucleated cell count estimates. The table came from immunoSEQ multiplex PCR; TCRdb's copy has only in-frame clones and leaves some out. That table furnishes V, J and clone size, whereas the DNA furnished D and trimming. The sample holds about 72,000 clones, approximately 85% seen once. Sequences were obtained from peripheral blood. This sequence was found in a woman aged 80 or over with active or convalescent COVID-19. The V gene is TRBV4-3, the J gene TRBJ2-3; D not certain. CDR3 amino acids: CASSQDWSTSTDTQYF. CDR3 bases: TGCGCCAGCAGCCAAGATTGGTCAACTAGCACAGATACGCAGTATTTT.